Described below is a single T cell receptor beta chain sequence and its context. In its sample, this clonotype was seen a few times. Its binding antigen is unknown. The input lacks base qualities; no much larger clone sits a single base away. This entry comes from a study of regulatory T cells in long-lasting Graves disease (dated by TCRdb to 2020 to 2022). Study-level background: Newly diagnosed Graves' disease patients had taken antithyroid drugs for less than 3 months. A total of roughly 33 samples underwent TCR sequencing: about 13 from persistent and roughly 20 from newly diagnosed Graves' disease patients. The study was registered as a clinical trial and conducted in China. This study used TCR sequencing and RNA sequencing of peripheral blood to compare persistent Graves' disease patients against newly diagnosed Graves' disease patients.

Libraries came from multiplex PCR. The instrument was an Illumina HiSeq 4000. TCR beta libraries were built with iRepertoire HTBI primers and Arm-PCR amplification of CDR3 regions. Before sequencing, the PCR products went through gel purification. The authors processed their data as follows. Gene usage analysis of CDR3 amino acid clonotypes relied on the approximately 60 TRBV and around 13 TRBJ segments identified across samples. COPE and FqMerger were used to merge filtered high-quality paired reads into contigs. BLAST was used to align contigs to the IMGT TRBV, TRBD and TRBJ reference genes, and CDR3 was defined following IMGT. Clonotypes above 0.1% frequency were classified as highly expanded clones. Shannon entropy was used to measure repertoire diversity, and the Gini coefficient was used to measure V-J evenness. A clonotype found in more than one individual was treated as public. The public reads were quality trimmed at Q25 with fastp and then assembled into clones with MiXCR by TCRdb, keeping productive beta chains. Entries that share a CDR3 protein sequence are merged under the most common genes and DNA. The V and J calls shown here were made by TCRdb, not taken from the authors' results. The sample data list roughly 500,000 distinct CDR3 sequences, and roughly 13% of these were observed just once. Approximately 9.3% of the sample goes to the ten largest clones.

The V end gives up 7 bases and the J end 4 bases, leaving 6 bases in the junction not matched to a gene. The CDR3 sequence holds 13 residues, the cysteine and phenylalanine included. Just CDR3 DNA is preserved here, 39 bases in frame from base 1. The full study reports these points: More public clonotypes were shared among persistent patients (roughly 2,700) than among newly diagnosed patients (966). Only the TCR beta chain was sequenced and analyzed. Persistent disease showed preferential use of TRBV28, TRBJ1-2 and TRBJ2-5, whereas newly diagnosed disease favored TRBV20-1 and TRBJ2-1. Persistent Graves' disease patients showed lower TCR Shannon entropy and fewer highly expanded clones than newly diagnosed patients, suggesting clonal expansion. As a limitation, the authors acknowledged that the small sample size may reduce accuracy. Peripheral blood alone was examined, since thyroid tissue, which constituted the primary lesion, could not be accessed.

The sample's time point, from its label and the paper: newly diagnosed GD, antithyroid drugs for less than 3 months. For both TCR sequencing and RNA sequencing, RNA was extracted from PBMCs using TRIzol. Graves' disease was diagnosed according to American Thyroid Association guidelines. The patients came from an endocrinology department in Xi'an, China. Each patient gave 7.5 to 10 milliliters of peripheral blood, collected in an EDTA anticoagulant tube. PBMCs were isolated by Ficoll Paque Plus density gradient separation without further T cell sorting. An Agilent 2100 Bioanalyzer and agarose gel were used to check RNA quality, while a NanoDrop 2000 measured RNA concentration. This sample was also put to use in a study of T cells in Graves' hyperthyroidism and ophthalmopathy. As that second paper reports: Stable Graves' hyperthyroidism was defined as no progression to ophthalmopathy during 18 months of follow-up. Hyperthyroidism patients were aged 18 to 65 years and newly diagnosed, with disease duration of less than 2 months. Patients with uncontrolled infections, other autoimmune diseases, pregnancy or lactation were excluded. Diagnoses were based on clinical symptoms, serum thyroxine and TRAb, thyroid ultrasound and orbital computed tomography. A first-round RT-PCR of the TCR CDR3 used the HTBI primer set with the Qiagen OneStep RT-PCR kit. Most expanded thyroid clonotypes (frequency above 0.001) were also detected in blood, suggesting blood repertoires may reflect thyroid immune responses. A 13 V-J signature model separated ophthalmopathy from stable hyperthyroidism, with around 90% sensitivity and roughly 82% specificity in cross-validation and 80%/75% in testing. In validation, the model predicted progression to ophthalmopathy a median of around six months before onset, with roughly 68% sensitivity and 72.22% specificity. A discovery cohort of about a hundred patients, fewer than 50 with Graves' ophthalmopathy and 55 to 60 with stable Graves' hyperthyroidism, was used to find distinguishing TCR V-J signatures. Prospective prediction of ophthalmopathy was tested in an independent validation cohort of some 19 hyperthyroidism patients and some 17 patients who later progressed to ophthalmopathy. For training and testing, the 100 patients in the discovery cohort were randomly divided in a 7:3 ratio. In addition, the study compared T-cell repertoires in thyroid tissue and in blood from roughly six Graves' hyperthyroidism patients. Once sampling was done, hyperthyroidism patients were given methimazole at a starting dose of 30 mg daily, whereas ophthalmopathy patients were given high-dose intravenous methylprednisolone. Libraries were constructed in a second round of multiplex PCR, after which size selection and purification were performed. Paired-end sequencing of the libraries was performed with 100 bp reads on an Illumina HiSeq2000. Raw data were processed with SOAPnuke, discarding reads with adapters, uncalled bases, mean Phred below 15, or no exact constant-primer or identifier match. High-quality paired reads were merged using COPE v1.2.5, and each unique nucleotide sequence was defined as a clonotype. MiTCR v1.1 was used to align clonotypes to the IMGT TRBV, TRBD and TRBJ reference segments. Analysis was restricted to V-J combinations with a frequency above 0.0001, which covered 98% to 99.2% of repertoires. The TCS score was defined as the ratio of F50 (clonal expansion) to E x V (chaos), calculated using BLOSUM62-based TCRdist between CDR3 peptides within each V-J. Welch's t-statistics and random forest reduced 514 V-J features to 10 to 15, which were used in a naive Bayes classifier (R e1071). Sample size was not statistically predetermined, and blinding of investigators to group allocation was not performed. TCR Vbeta CDR3 sequencing of some 140 peripheral blood samples (43 ophthalmopathy, 75 or so hyperthyroidism and around 17 progressor patients) is reported in the paper.

Recombination connected TRBV12-3 or TRBV12-4 to TRBJ1-1; TRBD1 fits 7 bases in the junction. This sequence originates from a young man with Graves disease. Donor details come from another sample of the same person, matched by shared clones. The sequencing used peripheral blood mononuclear cells (PBMCs), collected at new diagnosis, from a patient treated with antithyroid drugs. The DNA sequence is as follows: TGTGCCAGCATCCAGGGGGAGGTCACTGAAGCTTTCTTT. It is translated as CASIQGEVTEAFF.